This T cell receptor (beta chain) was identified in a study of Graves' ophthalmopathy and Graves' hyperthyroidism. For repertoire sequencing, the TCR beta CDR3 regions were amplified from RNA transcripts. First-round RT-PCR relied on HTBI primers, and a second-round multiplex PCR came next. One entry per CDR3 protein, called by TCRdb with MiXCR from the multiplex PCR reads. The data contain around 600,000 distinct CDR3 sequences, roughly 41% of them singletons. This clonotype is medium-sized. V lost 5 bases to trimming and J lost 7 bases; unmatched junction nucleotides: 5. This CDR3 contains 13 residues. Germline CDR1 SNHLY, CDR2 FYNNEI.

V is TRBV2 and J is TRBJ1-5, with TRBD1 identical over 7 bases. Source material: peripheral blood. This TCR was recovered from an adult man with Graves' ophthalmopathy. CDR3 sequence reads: CASSQGVGQPQHF. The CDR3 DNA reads TGTGCCAGCAGTCAGGGGGTGGGACAGCCCCAGCATTTT.